The 18 T cell receptor beta chains reported below all come from one sample, sequenced in a study of graft-versus-host responses after intestinal transplantation. Only in-frame clones appear in the TCRdb table, and some are missing; sequencing was by immunoSEQ multiplex PCR. The sample comprises around 54,000 clones, more than 80% of which are singletons, and roughly 5.5% rests with the top ten. The sample was PBMCs, taken more than 650 days after intestinal transplant. Receptor source: a human patient who received an intestinal transplant, so some T cells may come from the graft donor.

This clone has a handful of counts. V usage is TRBV5-1 and J usage is TRBJ1-3; tentatively, D is TRBD1 (5 bases). The CDR3 spans 14 residues. V was trimmed by 4 bases and J by 2 bases, leaving 10 bases between them. CDR1 SGHRS and CDR2 YFSETQ come from the germline V gene. CDR3 sequence (DNA): TGCGCCAGCAGCGTTGGGACTACTGGAAACACCATATATTTT. Protein: CASSVGTTGNTIYF.

This chain connects TRBV4-2 to TRBJ1-6; D call uncertain. The ends were cut back, 1 base at V and 8 bases at J, with 9 bases in the middle. The CDR3 sequence is 14 residues long. Germline values: CDR1 LGHNA, CDR2 YNFKEQ. The CDR3 protein is CASSQVASHSPLHF. DNA for the CDR3: TGTGCCAGCAGCCAAGTGGCGTCCCATTCACCCCTCCACTTT.

The J gene is TRBJ2-3, the V gene TRBV6-4; 9 bases line up with TRBD2. The ends lost 8 bases at V and 4 bases at J; junction bases unmatched: 10. CDR1 MRHNA and CDR2 SNTAGT come from the germline V gene. CDR3 size: 15 residues. The CDR3 loop reads CASSISGGGPDTQYF. In nucleotides, the CDR3 is TGTGCCAGCTCCATTAGCGGGGGAGGGCCAGATACGCAGTATTTT.

This chain joins TRBV5-1 and TRBJ2-7; D may be TRBD1 (6 bases). The length of the CDR3 is 16 residues. V was pared by 0 bases and J by 3 bases, with 16 bases between. CDR1 and CDR2 (germline): SGHRS, YFSETQ. The DNA of the CDR3 is TGCGCCAGCAGCTTGGAGGTTCGGACAGCCGACTACGAGCAGTACTTC. This codes for CASSLEVRTADYEQYF. The variable domain in full, with the rest retrieved from reference TRBV5-1 and TRBJ2-7, is KAGVTQTPRYLIKTRGQQVTLSCSPISGHRSVSWYQQTPGQGLQFLFEYFSETQRNKGNFPGRFSGRQFSNSRSEMNVSTLELGDSALYLCASSLEVRTADYEQYFGPGTRLTVT.

The table lists this clone with a count of one. The chain couples TRBV5-1 to TRBJ2-1, with TRBD2 as a possible D gene (6 bases). With 4 bases removed from V and 7 bases from J, the gap between germline ends came to 12 bases. The CDR3 loop spans 13 amino acids. Germline loops: CDR1 SGHRS, CDR2 YFSETQ. CDR3 coding DNA: TGCGCCAGCAGCCCGGGACTCACAAATGAGCAGTTCTTC. This sequence encodes CASSPGLTNEQFF.

The chain links TRBV7-3 to TRBJ2-5; D unclear. Per the germline V gene, CDR1 is SGHTA and CDR2 is FQGTGA. There are 13 residues in the CDR3. V shed 3 bases and J shed 1 base, with 6 bases lying between them. The CDR3 spells CASSFRPQETQYF. The CDR3 region has the DNA TGTGCCAGCAGCTTCAGACCCCAAGAGACCCAGTACTTC.

The chain employs TRBV27 and TRBJ1-2; no clear D gene. Germline assignment: CDR1 MNHEY and CDR2 SMNVEV (reference sequence). The V end was cut by 10 bases, the J end by 0 bases, with 12 bases between. This CDR3 contains 13 residues. The CDR3 coding sequence is TGTGCCACACTACCCTACCCTAACTATGGCTACACCTTC. Amino acids: CATLPYPNYGYTF.

This rearrangement joins TRBV10-1 to TRBJ2-2; no reliable D call. The CDR3 contains 13 residues. V lost 7 bases, J lost 5 bases, and 11 bases lay in between. Germline V gene data show CDR1 as WNHNN and CDR2 as SYGVQD (reference sequence). CDR3 residues: CASMGPATGELFF. CDR3 sequence (DNA): TGCGCCAGCATGGGCCCGGCAACCGGGGAGCTGTTTTTT.

The J gene is TRBJ2-7, the V gene TRBV2; TRBD1 agrees at 9 bases. The CDR3 sequence is 14 residues long. J was trimmed by 4 bases and V by 7 bases; bases with no gene match: 8. Germline loops: CDR1 SNHLY, CDR2 FYNNEI. CDR3 region: CASTRQGVIYEQYF. CDR3 sequence (DNA): TGTGCCAGCACAAGACAGGGGGTAATATACGAGCAGTACTTC.

This chain uses TRBV6-6 with TRBJ1-5, with D unresolved. Trimming removed 8 bases from V and 4 bases from J, with 15 bases in between. This CDR3 is 14 amino acids long. Looked up from germline, CDR1 is MNHNY and CDR2 is SVGAGI (reference sequence). DNA of the CDR3: TGTGCCAGCGAGGAAGGGATTAGGAATCAGCCCCAGCATTTT. It codes for CASEEGIRNQPQHF.

V usage is TRBV19 and J usage is TRBJ2-2, with 9 bases fitting TRBD1. The CDR3 runs to 14 residues. CDR1 and CDR2 (germline): LNHDA, SQIVND (reference sequence). The ends lost 7 bases at V and 6 bases at J; junction bases unmatched: 6. This chain's CDR3 is CASIPGQGAGELFF. In DNA form, the CDR3 reads TGTGCCAGTATTCCGGGACAGGGAGCCGGGGAGCTGTTTTTT.

The table lists this clone with a count of one. V is TRBV11-3 and J is TRBJ2-6; possibly TRBD2 for D (5 bases). The germline V gene encodes CDR1 SGHNT and CDR2 YENEEA. V dropped 5 bases and J dropped 4 bases, with 12 bases sitting between them. The CDR3 is 15 amino acids. CDR3: CASSPGGAGANVLTF. DNA of the CDR3: TGTGCCAGCAGCCCCGGAGGTGCAGGGGCCAACGTCCTGACTTTC.

V gene TRBV6-5 combines with J gene TRBJ2-7, with D unclear. Germline V gives CDR1 MNHEY, CDR2 SVGAGI. The CDR3 spans 14 residues. Trimming took 5 bases from V and 3 from J, leaving 14 bases between them. Written as DNA, the CDR3 is TGTGCCAGCAGTATCCACTCGGACGGCTACGAGCAGTACTTC. It specifies CASSIHSDGYEQYF.

This chain joins TRBV6-5 and TRBJ1-1, with a tentative D call TRBD1 (6 bases). Trimming removed 6 bases at V and 7 bases at J, with 21 bases between. The CDR3 is 15 residues long. Looked up from germline, CDR1 is MNHEY and CDR2 is SVGAGI. The CDR3 nucleotides read TGTGCCAGCAGCCGGGCCACAGGGTTTGGCAGTGAAGCTTTCTTT. Amino acids: CASSRATGFGSEAFF.

J is TRBJ1-5 and V is TRBV5-7; 8 nucleotides match TRBD1. TRBV5-7 is flagged as an ORF with uncertain function. This CDR3 is built from 15 residues. V trimming: 2 bases; J trimming: 3 bases; junction bases outside the gene matches: 4. CDR3 protein: CASSFWTGHNQPQHF. In nucleotides, the CDR3 is TGTGCCAGCAGCTTCTGGACAGGGCACAATCAGCCCCAGCATTTT.

The rearrangement joins TRBV6-6 to TRBJ1-1; TRBD1 aligns across 7 bases. The CDR3 totals 14 residues. Germline assignment: CDR1 MNHNY and CDR2 SVGAGI (reference sequence). The V segment lost 4 bases and the J segment 11 bases; nucleotides outside the gene matches: 13. In nucleotides, the CDR3 is TGTGCCAGCAGTTCCAAGACAGGGCTGCAATTGGCTTTCTTT. Protein: CASSSKTGLQLAFF.

The chain joins TRBV18 to TRBJ1-6; TRBD1 matches 9 bases. Germline V CDR1 and CDR2: KGHSH, LQKENI. V was pared by 5 bases and J by 6 bases, with 2 bases of the junction left unmatched. The length of the CDR3 is 14 residues. CDR3 DNA: TGTGCCAGCTCAACGACAGGGGGTAATTCACCCCTCCACTTT. Protein product: CASSTTGGNSPLHF.

Points on this clone: Other DNA sequences of this sample code for an identical CDR3. The rearrangement links TRBV6-6 to TRBJ1-2, with D hard to call. The CDR3 covers 14 residues. CDR1 and CDR2 (germline): MNHNY, SVGAGI (reference sequence). V was shortened by 2 bases and J by 4 bases, with 11 bases between the two germline ends. The CDR3 spells CASSYTTESYGYTF. The CDR3 DNA reads as TGTGCCAGCAGTTACACCACAGAATCCTATGGCTACACCTTC.